Given below is one TCR beta chain in context. Its antigen remains unidentified. Per-nucleotide qualities are absent, and no much larger clonotype sits a single base away. Sequencing relied on an Illumina NovaSeq 6000. TCRalpha and TCRbeta cDNA libraries were constructed by 5'RACE with constant-segment primers, with sample barcodes and unique molecular identifiers being introduced. Trizol reagent was used to extract RNA from every sample. The libraries were amplified in two PCR steps, and the second step added a second sample barcode and Illumina TruSeq adapters. Libraries were sequenced on an Illumina NovaSeq with 2 x 150 bp paired-end reads. The authors processed their data as follows. The reads were demultiplexed and collapsed into UMI-guided consensus sequences using migec v1.2.7. Using mixcr v2.1.11, UMI consensuses were aligned to TRA and TRB V and J templates and then assembled into clonotypes. A clonotype was counted as expanded or contracted only when both edgeR and NoisET called the clonotype significant, with the noise models trained on biological replicates. For edgeR calls, a false discovery rate-adjusted p below 0.01 and a log2 fold-change threshold of 1 were applied. PCA with hierarchical clustering of max-normalized trajectories of the 1000 most abundant clonotypes was used as exploratory dynamics analysis. The CD4 or CD8 phenotype of responding clones was assigned using the separately sequenced CD4+ and CD8+ repertoires. TCRdb trimmed public reads at Q25 via fastp, called clones via MiXCR and kept in-frame beta chains. CDR3 protein duplicates are merged, each entry listing the most common genes and DNA. For this entry, the V and J calls and clone size follow TCRdb and not the study's own pipeline. Within this sample are roughly 310,000 distinct CDR3 sequences, with 15% to 20% of them counted one time only. The ten largest make up about a fifth of the sample.

Ficoll-Paque density gradient centrifugation was the method used to isolate PBMCs. The CDR3 runs 14 residues from the cysteine to the phenylalanine. CDR3 DNA is the only sequence kept; it has 42 bases, read in frame from the first base. In the germline V gene, CDR1 corresponds to SGHVS and CDR2 to FNYEAQ. Unmatched junction bases come to 3, with V trimmed by 5 bases and J by 6 bases. The sample belongs to a study of T-cell memory formation after mild COVID-19 (dated by TCRdb to the early 2020s). In terms of the full investigation: Most TCR sequence clusters were specific to one of the two donors. In two donors, T-cell clones that expanded and contracted after mild COVID-19 were followed by sequencing TCRalpha and TCRbeta repertoires longitudinally. Two young, previously healthy adult volunteers made up the cohort, one male and one female. What the study reported, not specific to this receptor: Some responding clones were detected in pre-infection memory, which suggested that pre-existing cross-reactive memory T cells had joined the SARS-CoV-2 response. The second-wave clones that peaked on day 37 were not confirmed to be SARS-CoV-2 specific. Only two mild cases were covered in the study, and larger cohorts including severe cases with pre-infection samples were considered necessary. Contracting CD4+ clones appeared mostly in the CM and EM memory subsets, whereas CD8+ clones were enriched in EMRA. Balanced CD4/CD8 phenotypes were observed for clones contracting from day 15 to 85, whereas a bias towards CD4+ was observed for a second wave of clones expanding from day 15 to 37.

Sequencing input: PBMCs or a T cell subset sorted from them (not recorded which). This clonotype was sampled from a man aged 18-30 years who had mild COVID-19 (a few samples of this study predate the infection). The sample titles of this study are shuffled in the database, so cell type and time point are left out; the donor was told from shared clones. Recombination connected TRBV7-6 to TRBJ1-6; 8 bases in between match TRBD1. The DNA sequence is given as TGTGCCAGCAGCGCAGGGGGCTTTAATTCACCCCTCCACTTT. This encodes CASSAGGFNSPLHF.